This TCR beta chain was found in a study of cytomegalovirus exposure and HLA in healthy donors (dated 2017 in TCRdb). With respect to the entire study: According to a later analysis, one platform produced both the roughly 130 validation repertoires and the 620 or so repertoires of the first cohort. The aim of the study was to test whether cataloging public T cell receptors could identify signatures of past pathogen exposure. In addition to the first cohort of 500 to 850 subjects, a separate validation cohort of under 150 different subjects was used. To predict cytomegalovirus infection status, the study brought together high-throughput TCR immunosequencing, statistical association of individual TCRs with disease status, and machine learning.

Points on this clone: It lacks a known antigen. Base qualities were left out, and no much larger clone turns up one base away.

Separate from the approximately 670-subject first cohort, the validation cohort of roughly 130 subjects was the group to which the donors belonged. The library was obtained by the immunoSEQ multiplex PCR assay. Turning to the authors' computational methods: A statistical classification framework was built to diagnose cytomegalovirus status from the catalog of TCR beta chain sequences. Here the immuneACCESS table is served through TCRdb, limited to in-frame sequences with V and J called. Missing clones are a known gap in these copies; in checked studies unresolved V genes cover under half, and the rest lacks a known reason. That table supplies the V and J calls and clone size; D and trimming were determined from the DNA. The sample table shows about 150,000 clones, and over 90% are seen once. The top ten constitute around 1.9% of the sample. Points the paper makes about the study in general: A later analysis lacked HLA typing for the validation cohort, so it scored co-occurrence in that cohort across all 110 or so repertoires. In vitro tests confirmed that a few of the cytomegalovirus-associated TCR beta chains recognize cytomegalovirus antigens. Across donors, most TCR sequences were observed very rarely, whereas some public TCRs were present in many individuals. The classifier was reported to diagnose cytomegalovirus status with high specificity and sensitivity in both the original cohort and the validation cohort. A total of 150 to 200 TCR beta chains were listed by the study as associated with cytomegalovirus. In a later analysis, TCRs clustered in the first cohort were found to also tend to co-occur in the 130 or so validation repertoires, with over 90% of cluster scores above 0. According to the authors, the approach could potentially be generalized to other disease states and immunological phenotypes.

This receptor was identified in a man between 18 and 29 years old in good health and CMV-seropositive. Sequenced: PBMCs.

The nucleotide sequence is given as TGTGCCAGCAGGGGGGGGAACTATGGCTACACCTTC. Its protein is CASRGGNYGYTF. The rearranged chain carries TRBV27 and TRBJ1-2; the D region possibly corresponds to TRBD1 (5 bases align). V gives up 6 bases and J gives up 2 bases, and the segment between their germline ends measures 7 bases. The CDR3 starts with the cysteine, ends with the phenylalanine, and has 12 residues. Just the 36-base CDR3 DNA is kept, in frame starting at base 1. The germline V gene (reference sequence) supplies CDR1 MNHEY and CDR2 SMNVEV.